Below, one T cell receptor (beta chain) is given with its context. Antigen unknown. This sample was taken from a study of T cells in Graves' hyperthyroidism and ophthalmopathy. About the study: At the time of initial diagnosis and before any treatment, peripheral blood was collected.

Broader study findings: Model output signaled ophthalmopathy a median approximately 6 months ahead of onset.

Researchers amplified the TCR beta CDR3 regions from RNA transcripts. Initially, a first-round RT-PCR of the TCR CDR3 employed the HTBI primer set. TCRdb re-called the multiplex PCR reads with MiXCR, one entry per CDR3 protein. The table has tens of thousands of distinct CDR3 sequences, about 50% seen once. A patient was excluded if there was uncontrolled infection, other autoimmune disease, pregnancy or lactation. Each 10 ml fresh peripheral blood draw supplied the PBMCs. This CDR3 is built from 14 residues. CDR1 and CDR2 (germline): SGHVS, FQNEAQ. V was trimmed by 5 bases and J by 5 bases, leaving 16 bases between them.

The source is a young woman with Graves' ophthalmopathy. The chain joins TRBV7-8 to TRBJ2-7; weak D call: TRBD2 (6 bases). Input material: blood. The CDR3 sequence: CASSRTEAGNEQYF. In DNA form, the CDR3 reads TGTGCCAGCAGCCGCACGGAGGCGGGAAACGAGCAGTACTTC.